This passage covers 2 T cell receptor beta chains from one sample sequenced in a study of blood T cell repertoires in COVID-19. Profiling relied on immunoSEQ multiplex PCR, and the TCRdb table lists in-frame clones only, not all of them. The sample carries over 85,000 clones, about 90% recorded once. Sequenced: peripheral blood. The receptors come from a human donor in a cohort sampled during active COVID-19.

J is TRBJ1-1 and V is TRBV4-2; perhaps TRBD1 as D (5 bases). This CDR3 is 15 amino acids long. Trimming pared 0 bases from V and 1 base from J, leaving 9 bases between. Germline V gene data show CDR1 as LGHNA and CDR2 as YNFKEQ. CDR3 nucleotide sequence: TGTGCCAGCAGCCAAGATCAGGGTGCGAACACTGAAGCTTTCTTT. This gives the protein CASSQDQGANTEAFF.

The rearrangement uses TRBV19 and TRBJ1-5, with a weak D call TRBD1 (6 bases). V gave up 11 bases and J gave up 6 bases, with 17 bases separating them. The CDR3 spans 13 residues. Germline V gene lookup returns CDR1 LNHDA and CDR2 SQIVND (reference sequence). CDR3 sequence: CAVKTGRGQPQHF. In nucleotides, the CDR3 is TGTGCCGTAAAGACAGGAAGGGGTCAGCCCCAGCATTTT.